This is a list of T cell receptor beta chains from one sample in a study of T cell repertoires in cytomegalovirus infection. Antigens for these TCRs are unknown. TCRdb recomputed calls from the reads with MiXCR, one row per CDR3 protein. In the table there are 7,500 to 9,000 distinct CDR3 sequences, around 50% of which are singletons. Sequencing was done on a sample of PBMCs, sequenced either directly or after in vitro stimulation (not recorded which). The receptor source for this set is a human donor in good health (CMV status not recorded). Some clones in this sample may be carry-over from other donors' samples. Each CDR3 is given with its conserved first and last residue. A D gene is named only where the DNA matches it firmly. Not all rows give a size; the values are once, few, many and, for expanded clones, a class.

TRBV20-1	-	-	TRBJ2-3	TGCAGTGCTAGAAGGGACATCGCCACAGATACGCAGTATTTT	CSARRDIATDTQYF
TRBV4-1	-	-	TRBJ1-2	TGCGCCAGCAGCCCTCGACAGGTCCCGCGGCTGGGCTATGGCTACACCTTC	CASSPRQVPRLGYGYTF
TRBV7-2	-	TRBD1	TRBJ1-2	TGTGCCTGCGTCTTAGGGGACGTCACTTCGACAGGGTTTGGTAGTGGCTACACCTTC	CACVLGDVTSTGFGSGYTF
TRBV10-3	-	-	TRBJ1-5	TGTGCCATCAGTGAGTCGGAACAGGTGAGGTACGAGACTCGCAATCAGCCCCAGCATTTT	CAISESEQVRYETRNQPQHF
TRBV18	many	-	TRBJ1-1	TGTGCCAGCTCCTCTTTCGCTGAAGCTTTCTTT	CASSSFAEAFF
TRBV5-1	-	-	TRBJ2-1	TGCTCCTGCAGCTTGTTCTCGACATCGGTCAATGAGCAGTTCTTC	CSCSLFSTSVNEQFF
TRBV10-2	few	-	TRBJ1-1	TGCGCCAGCAGGGGGGCTGAAGCTTTCTTT	CASRGAEAFF
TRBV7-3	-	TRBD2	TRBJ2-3	TGTGCCAGCAGCTCCGGAGCGGGAGGGCCTCGCACAGATACGCAGTATTTT	CASSSGAGGPRTDTQYF
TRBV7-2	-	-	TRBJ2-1	TGTGCCAGCAGCCCGATGCCCCCGAGCTCCTACAATGAGCAGTTCTTC	CASSPMPPSSYNEQFF
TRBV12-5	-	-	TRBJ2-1	TGTGCTATTGGTTTGGTATCGGTAATAGGGGCCGTCCCCTCCCCTGAGCAGTTCTTC	CAIGLVSVIGAVPSPEQFF
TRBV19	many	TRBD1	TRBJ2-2	TGTGCCAGTAGTCCCACAGGGGTTGGAACCGGGGAGCTGTTTTTT	CASSPTGVGTGELFF
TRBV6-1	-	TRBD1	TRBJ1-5	TGTGCCACATGCCTACGACAGGGGACCAATCAGCCCACACATTTT	CATCLRQGTNQPTHF
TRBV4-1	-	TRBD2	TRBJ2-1	TGCGCCAGCAGCCCGCCGGGAAACGGGAGGGACAATGAGCAGTTCTTC	CASSPPGNGRDNEQFF
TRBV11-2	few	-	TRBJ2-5	TGTGCCAGCAGCCTCGACAGACAAGAGACCCAGTACTTC	CASSLDRQETQYF
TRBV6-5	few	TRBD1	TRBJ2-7	TGTGCCAGCAGTTACGGACAGGGAACCTCCTACGAGCAGTACTTC	CASSYGQGTSYEQYF
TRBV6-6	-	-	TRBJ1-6	TGTGCCAGCAGCTACCTCGGGAGCTTGGGTTACTCACCCCTCCACTTT	CASSYLGSLGYSPLHF
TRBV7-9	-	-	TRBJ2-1	TGTGCCAGCAGCGCAGAACTAGCTCCTGATTTAGGGTTCTTC	CASSAELAPDLGFF
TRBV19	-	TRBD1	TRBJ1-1	TGTGCCAGTAGTGCTAACAGACAGGGGATGCGGGCTTTCTTT	CASSANRQGMRAFF
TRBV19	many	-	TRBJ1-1	TGTGCCAGTAGTGCAAATACAGGGTCTTATGAAGCTTTCTTT	CASSANTGSYEAFF
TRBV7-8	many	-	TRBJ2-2	TGTGCCAGCAGCTACGTTTACACCGGGGAGCTGTTTTTT	CASSYVYTGELFF
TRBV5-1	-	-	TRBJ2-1	TGCTCCAGCAGCTTGTTCTCGACAGCGTTCAATGAGCCGTTCTTC	CSSSLFSTAFNEPFF
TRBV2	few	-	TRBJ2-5	TGTGCCAGCAAAAAGGAAGAGACCCAGTACTTC	CASKKEETQYF
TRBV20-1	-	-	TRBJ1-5	TGCAGTTCTAGTATCCCAGCTGTGTATAGCAATCAGCCCCAGCATTTC	CSSSIPAVYSNQPQHF
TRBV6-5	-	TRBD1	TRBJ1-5	TGTGCCACAGGCCTCCGACAGGGGACAAATCCGCCCCATCATTTT	CATGLRQGTNPPHHF
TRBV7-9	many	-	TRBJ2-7	TGTGCCAGCAGCTTAGAACAGGTCTTCTCCTACGAGCAGTACTTC	CASSLEQVFSYEQYF
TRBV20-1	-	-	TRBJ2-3	TGCAGTGCTAGGCGACTACCAGCTACAGGGAGCACACAGGATACGCCGTATTTT	CSARRLPATGSTQDTPYF
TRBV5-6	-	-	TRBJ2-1	TGTGCCAGCAGCTTGGGGGGGGATCCAGCCAATGAGCAGTTCTTC	CASSLGGDPANEQFF
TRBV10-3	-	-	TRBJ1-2	TGTGCCATCGGTTATGGTCCGGGGGTAGGTGGCTACCCCTTC	CAIGYGPGVGGYPF
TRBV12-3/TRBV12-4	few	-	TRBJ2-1	TGTGCCAGCAGCTCCCTAAGCCTCCTTGTGTTAGAAAGGTCCTACAATGAGCAGTTCTTC	CASSSLSLLVLERSYNEQFF
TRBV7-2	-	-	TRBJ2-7	TGTGCCAGCAGCTACCCGGGACGCCGAACCTACGAGCAGTACTTC	CASSYPGRRTYEQYF
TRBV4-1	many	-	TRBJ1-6	TGCGCCAGCAGCCAAAAAGGGGGTTTTGCATCCTATAATTCACCCCTCCACTTT	CASSQKGGFASYNSPLHF
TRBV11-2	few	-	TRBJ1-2	TGTGCCAGCAGCTCAACTGGGCCCTATGGCTACACCTTC	CASSSTGPYGYTF
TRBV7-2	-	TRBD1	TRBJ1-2	TGTGCCAGCAGCCTCAACGTTCCGGGACAGGTTCCGCCTGGGCATGGCTACACCTTC	CASSLNVPGQVPPGHGYTF
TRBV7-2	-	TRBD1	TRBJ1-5	TGTGCCAGCAGCCGGGACAGGGGGCCAAGAGGCAATCAGCCCCAGCATTTT	CASSRDRGPRGNQPQHF
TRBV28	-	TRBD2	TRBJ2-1	TGTGCCAGCACCGACCCCCGTATAGCGGGAGTCTACAATGAGCAGTTCTTC	CASTDPRIAGVYNEQFF
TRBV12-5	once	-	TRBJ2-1	TGTGCTAGTGGTTTGGTATCGGGAATAGGGGCCGTCCCCTACACTGAGTGGTTCTTC	CASGLVSGIGAVPYTEWFF
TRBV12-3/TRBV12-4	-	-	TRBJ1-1	TGTGCCAGCAGTAGAGCCACTGAAGCTTTCTTT	CASSRATEAFF
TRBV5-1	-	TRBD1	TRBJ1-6	TGCGCCAGCAGCTTGGGACGGGACAGTCAGAATTCACCCCTCCACTTT	CASSLGRDSQNSPLHF
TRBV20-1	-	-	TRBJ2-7	TGCAGTTCTAGAGGGTGGGAGTTCCTCGCCTACGAGCAGTACTTC	CSSRGWEFLAYEQYF
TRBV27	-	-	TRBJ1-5	TGTGCCAGCTGCTATTGCAGCGGGCAGCCCCAGCATTTT	CASCYCSGQPQHF
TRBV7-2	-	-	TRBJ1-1	TGTGCAAGCAGCGTAGATTCTAGGTGCTCGATCACTGAAGCTTTCTTT	CASSVDSRCSITEAFF
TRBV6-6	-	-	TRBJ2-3	TGTGCCAGCAGTCGTCAGGATACGCAGTATTTT	CASSRQDTQYF
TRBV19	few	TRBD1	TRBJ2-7	TGTGCCAGCTCCGGGACAGTGGTCTACGAGCAGTACTTC	CASSGTVVYEQYF
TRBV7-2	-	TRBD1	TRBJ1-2	TGTGCCAGCAGTTTATGGGACGTCACGCCGACAGGGTTGGGTCGTGGCTACACCTTC	CASSLWDVTPTGLGRGYTF
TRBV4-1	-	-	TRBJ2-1	TGCGCCAGCACCCGGGGAAATGAGCAGTTCTTC	CASTRGNEQFF
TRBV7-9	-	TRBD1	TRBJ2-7	TGTGCCAGCAGCTTAGATCCGGGACAGGGGTTCCACGAGCAGTACTTC	CASSLDPGQGFHEQYF
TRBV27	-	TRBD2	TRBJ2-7	TGTGCCAGCAGTTTATCGATGACTAGCGGGGGGGTAACCTACGAGCAGTACTTC	CASSLSMTSGGVTYEQYF
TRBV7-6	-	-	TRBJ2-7	TGTGCCAGCAGCTTATCGGACAGCGAGACCTACGAGCAGTACTTC	CASSLSDSETYEQYF
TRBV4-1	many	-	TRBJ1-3	TGCGCCAGCAGCCAAGATCAAGGGGAGCCGAACACCATATATTTT	CASSQDQGEPNTIYF
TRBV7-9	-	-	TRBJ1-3	TGTGCCAGCAGCTTAGATAGTATTCCTGGAAACACCATATATTTT	CASSLDSIPGNTIYF
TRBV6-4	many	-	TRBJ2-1	TGTGCCAGCAGTGTGGGCCAGAGCTCCTACAATGAGCAGTTCTTC	CASSVGQSSYNEQFF
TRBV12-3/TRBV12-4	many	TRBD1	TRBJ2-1	TGTGCCAGCAGTTTCAGGCCTTGGGGACAGGGGGGATCGGATGAGCAGTTCTTC	CASSFRPWGQGGSDEQFF
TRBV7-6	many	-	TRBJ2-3	TGTGCCAGCAGCCTAAACACATACCCGGCAGATACGCAGTATTTT	CASSLNTYPADTQYF
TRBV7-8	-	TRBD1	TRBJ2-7	TGTGCCAGCAGTAAATTCGGACAGGGTTATTCCAGCTCCTACGAGCAGTCCTTC	CASSKFGQGYSSSYEQSF
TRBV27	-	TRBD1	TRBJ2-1	TGTGCCAGCAGTTTCAGGGGGAGCGATGAGCAGTTCTTC	CASSFRGSDEQFF
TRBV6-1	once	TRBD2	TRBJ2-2	TGTGCCAGCAGTATCCGGACTAGCGGGGGGACCACCGGGGAGCTGTTTTTT	CASSIRTSGGTTGELFF
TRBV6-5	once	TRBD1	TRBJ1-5	TGTGACACAGTCTTCCTACAGGGGACCAATCAGCCCCAGCATTTT	CDTVFLQGTNQPQHF
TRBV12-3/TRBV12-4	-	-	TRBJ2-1	TGTGCCAGCAGTTCGACAACGAGCTCCTACAATGAGCAGTTCTTC	CASSSTTSSYNEQFF
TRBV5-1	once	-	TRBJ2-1	TGCTACAGCAGCTTGTTCTCGACATCTTGCAATGAGCAGTTCTTC	CYSSLFSTSCNEQFF